Here is one T cell receptor beta chain with its context. These data originate in a study of T cell responses to AZD1222 COVID-19 vaccine. V was pared by 4 bases and J by 0 bases, with 19 bases between. Germline-derived CDR1 and CDR2 are SNHLY and FYNNEI. This CDR3 has 18 amino acids. Repertoires were generated with immunoSEQ multiplex PCR, while TCRdb's copy carries only in-frame clones and drops some. The sample has about 140,000 clones; around 90% are singletons. The chain is built from TRBV2 and TRBJ2-1; D unresolved. This material consisted of peripheral blood, taken on day 0 of AZD1222 vaccination. This clonotype was obtained from an adult in good health. CDR3 residues: CASSGSKVEDLSYNEQFF. The CDR3 region has the DNA TGTGCCAGCAGTGGATCGAAGGTCGAGGATCTCTCCTACAATGAGCAGTTCTTC.